One sample yielded the 15 T cell receptor beta chains listed below, sequenced in a study of blood T cell repertoires in COVID-19. Clones were sequenced by immunoSEQ multiplex PCR, and TCRdb holds only the in-frame ones, with some missing. The table has 30,000 or so clones, approximately 93% seen once. Sample: peripheral blood. All receptors derive from a male donor with active COVID-19.

The chain combines TRBV9 with TRBJ2-1; 9 bases are shared with TRBD1. The CDR3 has 15 residues. CDR1 and CDR2 from the germline V gene are SGDLS and YYNGEE. V shed 4 bases and J 4 bases; nucleotides not matched to a gene: 6. CDR3 sequence reads: CASSPPDRGYNEQFF. CDR3 nucleotide sequence: TGTGCCAGCAGCCCCCCGGACAGGGGTTACAATGAGCAGTTCTTC.

This rearrangement joins TRBV5-1 to TRBJ1-6, with D perhaps TRBD1 (6 bases). The length of the CDR3 is 15 residues. Germline loops: CDR1 SGHRS, CDR2 YFSETQ. Deletions cut 1 base from V and 7 bases from J, with 12 bases between. The CDR3 loop is CASSLRGGMNSPLHF. The CDR3 region has the DNA TGCGCCAGCAGCTTGAGGGGGGGCATGAATTCACCCCTCCACTTT.

The V gene is TRBV6-5, the J gene TRBJ1-1; tentatively, D is TRBD1 (6 bases). This CDR3 has 14 residues. V lost 7 bases, J lost 0 bases, and 12 bases lay in between. Germline-derived CDR1 and CDR2 are MNHEY and SVGAGI. The CDR3 nucleotides read TGTGCCAGCAACGCGGACAGAGTGAACACTGAAGCTTTCTTT. Translating it yields CASNADRVNTEAFF.

The chain combines TRBV4-3 with TRBJ1-4, with 8 bases aligning to TRBD1. Germline CDR1 and CDR2: LGHNA and YSLEER. CDR3 size: 15 residues. V lost 3 bases to trimming and J lost 10 bases; unmatched junction nucleotides: 10. CDR3 protein: CASSQIGQGGGKLFF. For the CDR3, the DNA is TGCGCCAGCAGCCAGATTGGACAGGGTGGGGGAAAACTGTTTTTT.

The chain has TRBV6-5 and TRBJ1-4, with D possibly matching TRBD1 (5 bases). Trimming removed 3 bases at V and 8 bases at J, with 16 bases between. CDR1 MNHEY and CDR2 SVGAGI come from the germline V gene. This CDR3 is built from 15 residues. The CDR3: CASSYGGGRDEKLFF. DNA of the CDR3: TGTGCCAGCAGTTATGGCGGGGGTCGAGACGAAAAACTGTTTTTT.

V usage is TRBV27 and J usage is TRBJ2-1; D perhaps matches TRBD2 (5 bases). The V and J ends lost 4 bases and 3 bases respectively, with 7 bases between them. This CDR3 has 13 residues. The V gene's germline CDR1 is MNHEY and CDR2 SMNVEV (reference sequence). CDR3 in amino acids: CASSSRDYNEQFF. In DNA form, the CDR3 reads TGTGCCAGCAGTTCGAGGGACTACAATGAGCAGTTCTTC.

DNA for the CDR3: TGCGCCAGCAGTCCACAACCCTGGACTAGCGGGGGGAAGGATGAGCAGTTCTTC. Its translation is CASSPQPWTSGGKDEQFF. This chain joins TRBV4-1 and TRBJ2-1; 14 bases fit TRBD2. CDR3 length: 18 residues. V dropped 6 bases and J dropped 8; count of bases not matched to a gene: 15. Germline V lookup: CDR1 MGHRA, CDR2 YSYEKL.

This sequence joins TRBV6-6 and TRBJ1-1, with TRBD1 as a possible D gene (6 bases). V lost 10 bases and J 5 bases, leaving 14 bases between the germline ends. The germline gives CDR1 MNHNY, CDR2 SVGAGI (reference sequence). There are 12 residues in the CDR3. For the CDR3, the DNA is TGTGCCACCCATCAGGGGCTGACTGAAGCTTTCTTT. The encoded protein is CATHQGLTEAFF.

The J gene is TRBJ2-7, the V gene TRBV5-4, with 10 bases aligning to TRBD2. Germline V gene data show CDR1 as SGHNT and CDR2 as YYREEE (reference sequence). The CDR3 is 16 amino acids. V shed 2 bases, J shed 3 bases, and the junction held 8 bases outside the gene matches. CDR3 protein: CASSFGRTSGIYEQYF. CDR3 nucleotide sequence: TGTGCCAGCAGCTTCGGGAGGACTAGCGGAATCTACGAGCAGTACTTC.

DNA for the CDR3: TGTGCCAGCAGCCCCCGGGACAGACGGGAAAAACTGTTTTTT. It codes for CASSPRDRREKLFF. The rearrangement uses TRBV3-1 (or the pseudogene TRBV3-2) and TRBJ1-4, with 7 bases that match TRBD1. The germline V gene has CDR1 LGHDT and CDR2 YNNKEL (reference sequence). This CDR3 is 14 amino acids long. V lost 4 bases to trimming and J lost 8 bases; unmatched junction nucleotides: 7.

The chain recombines TRBV19 with TRBJ1-1, with 7 positions matching TRBD1. The CDR3 sequence is 17 residues long. Germline loops: CDR1 LNHDA, CDR2 SQIVND (reference sequence). With V trimmed by 4 bases and J by 6 bases, 17 bases remained unmatched. The CDR3 is CASSKWGNRGGASEAFF. CDR3 DNA sequence: TGTGCCAGTAGTAAGTGGGGAAATAGAGGGGGCGCCTCTGAAGCTTTCTTT. The full variable domain, completed using reference TRBV19 and TRBJ1-1, is DGGITQSPKYLFRKEGQNVTLSCEQNLNHDAMYWYRQDPGQGLRLIYYSQIVNDFQKGDIAEGYSVSREKKESFPLTVTSAQKNPTAFYLCASSKWGNRGGASEAFFGQGTRLTVV.

The chain links TRBV7-9 to TRBJ1-6, with D possibly TRBD1 on 5 matching bases. Trimming removed 6 bases at V and 7 bases at J, with 16 bases between. Germline V gene data show CDR1 as SEHNR and CDR2 as FQNEAQ (reference sequence). The CDR3 is 15 amino acids. The CDR3 protein is CASRGGLEENSPLHF. The DNA for the CDR3 is TGTGCCAGCAGGGGGGGTCTTGAAGAGAATTCACCCCTCCACTTT.

V usage is TRBV5-1 and J usage is TRBJ1-1; D may be TRBD1 (6 bases). Germline loops: CDR1 SGHRS, CDR2 YFSETQ. This CDR3 is built from 15 residues. Trimming left V 4 bases short and J 2 bases short, with 15 bases between. CDR3 sequence reads: CASSPAGGANTEAFF. Written as DNA, the CDR3 is TGCGCCAGCAGCCCGGCTGGGGGGGCTAACACTGAAGCTTTCTTT.

This chain connects TRBV30 to TRBJ1-2; TRBD1 might be the D (6 bases). The V gene's germline CDR1 is GTSNPN and CDR2 SVGIG (reference sequence). The CDR3 is 12 residues long. V was clipped by 3 bases and J by 7 bases, with 12 bases between them. DNA of the CDR3: TGTGCCTGGAGCGGGGGGCTGGGTGGCTACACCTTC. This sequence encodes CAWSGGLGGYTF.

The rearrangement links TRBV30 to TRBJ1-4; a weak D match, TRBD1 (5 bases). Germline loops: CDR1 GTSNPN, CDR2 SVGIG (reference sequence). V lost 4 bases to trimming and J lost 4 bases, with 7 bases between them. This CDR3 is built from 12 residues. The CDR3 region has the DNA TGTGCCTGGACAGGGATTAATGAAAAACTGTTTTTT. It is translated as CAWTGINEKLFF.